A single T cell receptor (beta chain) is shown here with its context. Its specificity is not known. The sample belongs to a study of cytomegalovirus exposure and HLA in healthy donors. This CDR3 is built from 12 residues. CDR1 and CDR2 from the germline V gene are GTSNPN and SVGIG (reference sequence). Both 60 Vbeta primers and 13 Jbeta primers went into the PCR. Profiling relied on immunoSEQ multiplex PCR, and the TCRdb table lists in-frame clones only, not all of them. The data contain around 160,000 clones, 65% to 80% of them seen just once; the ten biggest clones take up 2.6%. Broader study findings: For TCR beta chains, V- and J-gene trimming was later linked to a missense DCLRE1C variant.

The chain employs TRBV30 and TRBJ2-5; D may be TRBD1 (6 bases). The DNA matches TRBJ2-7 better at its end, which makes the J call doubtful. Input material: PBMCs. The clonotype comes from a woman in her thirties or forties in good health and CMV-seropositive. In nucleotides, the CDR3 is TGTGCCTGGAGCGTCACAGGGTCCGAGCAGTACTTC. Encoded protein: CAWSVTGSEQYF.